This T cell receptor beta chain was sequenced during a study of T-cell reconstitution after alpha-beta-depleted transplantation in children. Germline V CDR1 and CDR2: MNHEY, SVGEGT. The V gene lost 0 bases and the J gene lost 0 bases, with 12 bases spanning the gap. The CDR3 sequence is 16 residues long. Unique molecular identifiers were used in preparing the TCRbeta library. From the PCR reads, TCRdb called clonotypes with MiXCR, one entry per CDR3 protein. Of hundreds of thousands of distinct CDR3 sequences in the sample, about 11% were seen once. This clonotype was counted at least ten times. V and J are TRBV6-2 or TRBV6-3 and TRBJ2-7; maybe TRBD1 (6 bases). The sequence was obtained from a human donor who donated a stem cell graft to a child with acute lymphoblastic leukemia. This sample comprised PBMCs from the stem cell graft donor, obtained from the stem cell graft. In DNA, the CDR3 is TGTGCCAGCAGTTACTCGACTCACAGGGACTCCTACGAGCAGTACTTC. Translation: CASSYSTHRDSYEQYF.